This T cell receptor (beta chain) was sequenced for a study of immune evolution from preneoplasia to lung adenocarcinoma. Study results and limitations: KRAS-mutant nodules had the highest T cell clonality. Normal lung had the highest top T cell clone frequencies.

H&E slides confirmed each diagnosis, reviewed by two pathologists independently. The assay was immunoSEQ multiplex PCR, and TCRdb's table has in-frame clones only and misses some. The sample has about 8,400 clones; 81% are singletons. Germline CDR1 is SGHDN and CDR2 is FVKESK. The J segment lost 0 bases and the V segment lost 4 bases, leaving 19 bases of the junction unmatched. There are 22 residues in the CDR3. Concerning this clone itself: Its antigen is still unknown.

The TCR originated in a person aged 50-59 years with lung adenocarcinoma. The sequenced material came from FFPE invasive lung adenocarcinoma tissue. This chain links TRBV14 with TRBJ2-1, with 12 bases identical to TRBD1. CDR3 nucleotides: TGTGCCAGCAGCCGGGAGCCTCCGGGACAGGGGGCGCATAGGAGCTCCTACAATGAGCAGTTCTTC. This encodes CASSREPPGQGAHRSSYNEQFF.